Following are 2 T cell receptor beta chains from one sample sequenced in a study of shared clonotypes between healthy human individuals. Using immunoSEQ multiplex PCR, the repertoire was profiled, and TCRdb retains in-frame clones only, with some absent. This table holds around 2,000,000 clones, 85% to 95% found once. The sequenced sample was naive CD4+ T cells sorted from blood. Subset meaning: CD45RA+ positively selected. The origin of the receptors is a man between 18 and 29 years old in good health.

The chain has TRBV11-3 and TRBJ2-7; D not resolved. The germline CDR1 and CDR2 sequences are SGHNT and YENEEA. V was pared by 5 bases and J by 1 base, with 12 bases between. The CDR3 is made up of 14 amino acids. This chain's CDR3 is CASSLDGRSYEQYF. The DNA of the CDR3 is TGTGCCAGCAGCCTCGATGGGCGGTCCTACGAGCAGTACTTC.

V and J are TRBV18 and TRBJ2-3, with a tentative D call TRBD1 (6 bases). V lost 4 bases and J 1 base, leaving 12 bases between the germline ends. Germline V lookup: CDR1 KGHSH, CDR2 LQKENI. This CDR3 is built from 15 residues. The CDR3 region has the DNA TGTGCCAGCTCACAGACAGGCCAACGCACAGATACGCAGTATTTT. Translation gives CASSQTGQRTDTQYF.